These 14 T cell receptor beta chains were sequenced from one sample in a study of Ad26.COV2.S vaccination and SARS-CoV-2 variants. Sample treatment: roughly 20 received Ad26.COV2.S at low or high dose, single or two shots; roughly five received placebo; per-sample allocation not given. Samples analyzed were those drawn on day 63 after the first vaccine or placebo injection. Sequencing was performed with immunoSEQ multiplex PCR; in TCRdb, only in-frame clones are kept and a portion is missing. Altogether about 400,000 clones are present, around nine tenths being singletons, with the ten largest covering 1.9%. The sequenced sample was peripheral blood, obtained in a trial of Ad26.COV2.S vaccine versus placebo. The receptors derive from a person between 18 and 59 years old who received the Ad26.COV2.S COVID-19 vaccine or a placebo.

The V and J genes are TRBV29-1 and TRBJ2-6, with a possible D match to TRBD2 (5 bases). In germline, CDR1 is SQVTM, CDR2 ANQGSEA. CDR3 length: 16 amino acids. CDR3 in DNA: TGCAGGAGCGATGGGAGAGCTGACCCTGGGGCCAACGTCCTGACTTTC. It specifies CRSDGRADPGANVLTF. Full variable domain (rest looked up from reference TRBV29-1 and TRBJ2-6): SAVISQKPSRDICQRGTSLTIQCQVDSQVTMMFWYRQQPGQSLTLIATANQGSEATYESGFVIDKFPISRPNLTFSTLTVSNMSPEDSSIYLCRSDGRADPGANVLTFGAGSRLTVL.

The rearrangement links TRBV3-1 (or the pseudogene TRBV3-2) to TRBJ2-3; D remains ambiguous. Germline lookup yields CDR1 LGHDT and CDR2 YNNKEL (reference sequence). Trimming cost V 3 bases and J 2 bases, with 12 bases left between them. The CDR3 runs 15 residues. The CDR3: CASSQSTLDTDTQYF. CDR3 nucleotides: TGTGCCAGCAGCCAGTCGACGTTGGACACAGATACGCAGTATTTT.

The chain recombines TRBV4-3 with TRBJ2-1; the match to TRBD2 covers 13 bases. J was trimmed by 0 bases and V by 1 base; bases with no gene match: 6. Germline assignment: CDR1 LGHNA and CDR2 YSLEER. The CDR3 totals 19 residues. The CDR3 here is CASSQGLAGGLDSYNEQFF. The CDR3 coding sequence is TGCGCCAGCAGCCAAGGACTAGCGGGAGGTCTCGACTCCTACAATGAGCAGTTCTTC.

This chain uses TRBV28 with TRBJ1-3; D gene uncertain. V lost 7 bases, J lost 0 bases, and 10 bases lay in between. The CDR3 spans 14 residues. Germline V gene sequence: CDR1 MDHEN, CDR2 SYDVKM. This CDR3 is CASKQSISGNTIYF. The DNA for the CDR3 is TGTGCCAGCAAGCAATCGATCTCTGGAAACACCATATATTTT.

The chain joins TRBV13 to TRBJ2-7; TRBD2 matches 7 bases. The length of the CDR3 is 17 residues. V lost 2 bases, J lost 1 base, and 11 bases stayed unmatched. Per germline, CDR1 PRHDT and CDR2 FYEKMQ (reference sequence). CDR3 protein: CASSLYGASGLSYEQYF. The CDR3 coding sequence is TGTGCCAGCAGCTTATATGGGGCTAGCGGACTTTCCTACGAGCAGTACTTC.

The chain links TRBV4-2 to TRBJ2-1; D might be TRBD2 (5 bases). Trimming took 1 base from V and 9 from J, leaving 10 bases between them. CDR3 length: 13 residues. Germline V CDR1 and CDR2: LGHNA, YNFKEQ. The CDR3 protein is CASSQVQEAEQFF. The DNA for the CDR3 is TGTGCCAGCAGCCAAGTGCAGGAGGCTGAGCAGTTCTTC.

The chain combines TRBV25-1 with TRBJ2-7, with D possibly TRBD2 on 6 matching bases. The CDR3 extends over 17 amino acids. Germline V gene lookup returns CDR1 MGHDK and CDR2 SYGVNS. Between the trimmed V and J ends, which lost 5 bases and 1 base, there was a span of 21 bases. The CDR3 region is CASSPPRGLAASYEQYF. CDR3 nucleotides: TGTGCCAGCAGTCCCCCTCGGGGACTCGCGGCATCCTACGAGCAGTACTTC.

The chain links TRBV11-3 to TRBJ2-1; 7 bases fit TRBD2. CDR1 and CDR2 from the germline V gene are SGHNT and YENEEA. J gave up 10 bases and V 4 bases, and 4 bases lay outside the gene matches. The CDR3 contains 12 residues. The CDR3 DNA reads TGTGCCAGCAGCTGGGGAGCGGGAGAGCAGTTCTTC. It codes for CASSWGAGEQFF.

The J gene is TRBJ2-2, the V gene TRBV19, with D hard to call. The CDR3 sequence is 15 residues long. The V gene's germline CDR1 is LNHDA and CDR2 SQIVND (reference sequence). V lost 2 bases, J lost 7 bases, and 14 bases lay in between. For the CDR3, the DNA is TGTGCCAGTAGTATATGGGCAGGCTGGAACGGGGAGCTGTTTTTT. Its translation: CASSIWAGWNGELFF.

This rearrangement joins TRBV7-2 to TRBJ1-1; perhaps TRBD1 as D (6 bases). From germline, CDR1 is SGHTA and CDR2 FQGNSA. V was cut by 2 bases and J by 4 bases, with 8 bases left in between. The CDR3 is made up of 13 amino acids. This CDR3 reads CASSLTGSTEAFF. The DNA for the CDR3 is TGTGCCAGCAGCTTAACAGGGAGCACTGAAGCTTTCTTT.

The rearrangement links TRBV10-3 to TRBJ2-7; 7 bases align to TRBD1. Per the germline V gene, CDR1 is ENHRY and CDR2 is SYGVKD. The V gene end was trimmed by 10 bases and the J gene end by 0 bases; junction bases not matched to a gene: 3. The CDR3 is made up of 12 amino acids. Here the CDR3 DNA reads TGTGCCACCAACAGGGGCTCCTACGAGCAGTACTTC. Amino acids: CATNRGSYEQYF.

The sample holds one count of this clone. For the CDR3, the DNA is TGTGCCAGCAGTGAAGGACTAGCGGGGGGCGAGCAGTACTTC. Protein sequence: CASSEGLAGGEQYF. The gene calls are TRBV2 and TRBJ2-7, with 13 bases matching TRBD2. V was pared by 1 base and J by 6 bases, with 0 bases of the junction left unmatched. The CDR3 length is 14 residues. Per the germline V gene, CDR1 is SNHLY and CDR2 is FYNNEI.

This clone has a single count. This chain uses TRBV28 with TRBJ2-5; the D gene could be TRBD1 or TRBD2 (6 bases each). CDR1 is MDHEN and CDR2 is SYDVKM in the germline V gene. V was clipped by 7 bases and J by 1 base, with 16 bases between them. The CDR3 totals 15 residues. CDR3 region: CASTPAGGRQETQYF. CDR3 in DNA: TGTGCCAGCACCCCTGCCGGGGGCCGCCAAGAGACCCAGTACTTC.

The sample holds one count of this clone. This chain joins TRBV7-6 and TRBJ2-7, with D hard to call. V lost 0 bases and J 5 bases, leaving 11 bases between the germline ends. CDR1 and CDR2 from the germline V gene are SGHVS and FNYEAQ. The length of the CDR3 is 14 residues. CDR3 nucleotides: TGTGCCAGCAGCTTAGCAGGGTTAGTGAACGAGCAGTACTTC. Residues: CASSLAGLVNEQYF.